A single TCR beta chain is shown here with its context. Its antigen is not known. Authors' processing steps: There were no quality scores in the junction-only immunoSEQ sequences, so filtering differed. The repertoire was sequenced with immunoSEQ multiplex PCR; TCRdb's copy has only in-frame clones and lacks some. V and J calls and clone size are as listed in that table; D and trimming were resolved from the DNA. The profile shows about 2.4 million clones, under 95% of them singletons. This entry belongs to a study of shared clonotypes between healthy human individuals. Turning to the study itself: Donor ages ranged 18 to 49 years: a couple of women, a few men. Points from the study as a whole: Represented diversity, genetic and exposure-history alike, was limited by few donors.

The donor cohort consisted entirely of Caucasian adults residing in Nashville, Tennessee. The germline gives CDR1 MDHEN, CDR2 SYDVKM. V lost 5 bases to trimming and J lost 3 bases; unmatched junction nucleotides: 7. CDR3 length: 16 amino acids. The receptor was derived from a man between 18 and 29 years old in good health. Some clones in this sample may be carry-over from other donors' samples. Sequencing was done on a sample of naive CD4+ T cells from PBMCs. Noted subset: CD45RA+ positively selected. The rearrangement uses TRBV28 and TRBJ2-1, with 10 bases that match TRBD2. DNA of the CDR3: TGTGCCAGCAGTACATTAGCGGGAGGAAACTACAATGAGCAGTTCTTC. It specifies CASSTLAGGNYNEQFF.